The clone carrying this T cell receptor beta chain has a count of ten or more. In the ophthalmopathy cohort, Clinical Activity Score was at least 3, NOSPECS grade at least 4, and duration under 3 months. Diagnoses were established using clinical symptoms, serum thyroxine and TRAb, thyroid ultrasound and orbital computed tomography. Isolation of PBMCs was performed on 9.5 to 10 ml fresh peripheral blood. RNA transcripts gave rise to amplified TCR beta CDR3 regions. Carried out on the TCR CDR3, a first-round RT-PCR used the HTBI primer set. MiXCR, applied by TCRdb to the multiplex PCR reads, yields one record per CDR3 protein. Of 310,000 or so distinct CDR3 sequences in the sample, about a sixth are singletons; the top ten hold approximately 57%. This sample is drawn from a study of T cells in Graves' hyperthyroidism and ophthalmopathy. This CDR3 contains 15 residues. Looked up from germline, CDR1 is SGHTA and CDR2 is FQGNSA. V dropped 5 bases and J dropped 5 bases, with 19 bases sitting between them.

The sequenced material came from blood. The source is a woman aged 55-70 years with Graves' ophthalmopathy. The genes are TRBV7-2 and TRBJ2-7, with D possibly TRBD2 on 6 matching bases. DNA for the CDR3: TGTGCCAGCAGCGACGGGGGAAGGGTGTTAGACGAGCAGTACTTC. The encoded protein is CASSDGGRVLDEQYF. Drawing the rest from reference TRBV7-2 and TRBJ2-7, the complete variable domain is GAGVSQSPSNKVTEKGKDVELRCDPISGHTALYWYRQSLGQGLEFLIYFQGNSAPDKSGLPSDRFSAERTGGSVSTLTIQRTQQEDSAVYLCASSDGGRVLDEQYFGPGTRLTVT.